This TCR beta chain was recovered during a study of Graves' ophthalmopathy and Graves' hyperthyroidism (dated by TCRdb to 2016 to 2019). Study-wide context: Peripheral blood was collected before any treatment was given, at the time of initial diagnosis. The study used signatures of the TCR beta repertoire to tell Graves' ophthalmopathy apart from Graves' hyperthyroidism and to predict which patients would progress to ophthalmopathy. An independent validation cohort comprised under 20 hyperthyroidism patients and around 16 patients who later progressed from hyperthyroidism to ophthalmopathy. To explore V-J signatures that distinguish ophthalmopathy from hyperthyroidism, a discovery set of about a hundred patients was enrolled, made up of 40 to 45 with ophthalmopathy and some 56 with stable hyperthyroidism. In total, some 140 blood samples were TCR-sequenced: roughly 45 ophthalmopathy, some 75 hyperthyroidism and about 17 hyperthyroidism-to-ophthalmopathy patients. Once sampling was done, hyperthyroidism patients were given methimazole at a starting dose of 30 mg daily, while ophthalmopathy patients were given high-dose intravenous methylprednisolone. In over five hyperthyroidism patients, the T-cell repertoires found in thyroid tissue were compared with those found in blood. On the study overall, not on this receptor specifically: Sample size was not statistically predetermined, and group allocation was not concealed from the investigators. Among expanded thyroid clonotypes with frequency above 0.001, most also showed up in blood, which suggests that blood repertoires may reflect the thyroid immune response. In validation, the model predicted ophthalmopathy progression with 55% to 71% sensitivity and roughly 72% specificity; some 13 predicted patients were CT-confirmed with GO in a median of 6.5 months. The 13-signature model separated ophthalmopathy from stable hyperthyroidism with about 86% sensitivity and approximately 81% specificity in cross-validation, and 80%/75% in the test set.

Ophthalmopathy patients were characterized by moderately to severely active disease, a Clinical Activity Score of at least 3, a NOSPECS grade of at least 4, and a disease duration under 3 months. Anyone with other autoimmune diseases, uncontrolled infections, pregnancy or lactation was excluded from the study. Diagnosis relied on clinical symptoms, serum thyroxine, TRAb, thyroid ultrasound and orbital computed tomography. Using Ficoll-Paque density gradient centrifugation, PBMCs were isolated from roughly 9.2 ml of fresh peripheral blood. Trizol reagent was used to extract the total RNA, and its quality was then checked on an Agilent 2100 Bioanalyzer. CDR1 SGHRS and CDR2 YFSETQ are derived from the germline V gene. Spanning cysteine to phenylalanine, the CDR3 consists of 15 amino acids. Only the CDR3 DNA is retained, 45 bases long and in frame from the first base. Germline trimming: 4 bases from V, 6 bases from J; junction bases outside gene matches: 12.

For repertoire sequencing, the TCR beta CDR3 regions were amplified from RNA transcripts. A first-round RT-PCR used HTBI primers with the Qiagen OneStep RT-PCR kit, followed by a second-round multiplex PCR, size selection and purification. Libraries were sequenced paired-end with 100 bp reads on an Illumina HiSeq2000. The original methods were these. Reads were processed with SOAPnuke, discarding reads with adapters, uncalled bases, mean Phred below 15, or no exact constant-primer or identifier match. COPE v1.2.5 was used to merge the high-quality paired reads. Each unique nucleotide sequence was defined as a clonotype, and clonotypes were aligned to IMGT TRB V, D and J references with MiTCR v1.1. The analysis was limited to V-J combinations with a frequency above 0.0001, which together covered more than 99% of repertoires. For each V-J combination, a TCR clonal expansion and chaos score was defined as the ratio of F50 clonal expansion to chaos observed in the TCRdist matrix. Welch's t-statistics and random forest were used to reduce the features to about a dozen V-J combinations, which were then used as input to a naive Bayes classifier. The similarity between thyroid and blood repertoires was quantified using the Morisita-Horn index. TCRdb passed the public sequencing reads through fastp at Q25 and MiXCR, retaining productive beta sequences. CDR3 protein duplicates are merged, each entry listing the most common genes and DNA. What appears here as the V and J calls and clone size reflects TCRdb's work, not the paper's. Counted in this sample were under 400,000 distinct CDR3 sequences; around a sixth of them appeared once. About 12% of the sample is taken by the ten largest.

Comments on this clonotype: There is no known antigen for this receptor. No qualities accompany the bases; no much larger clone lies one base away.

Input material: peripheral blood. The sequence is built from TRBV5-1 and TRBJ2-7, and 8 bases in between align with TRBD1. The receptor comes from an adult man with Graves' ophthalmopathy. In nucleotides, the sequence is TGCGCCAGCAGCGGAGGGACAGGCCGTACACGCGAGCAGTACTTC. This encodes CASSGGTGRTREQYF.